Listed below are T cell receptor beta chains from one sample, sequenced in a study of blood T cells in healthy people across ages. TCRdb itself ran the 5' RACE reads through MiXCR, one entry per CDR3 protein. The data contain approximately 2,000,000 distinct CDR3 sequences, approximately 39% of them singletons. The sequencing input was blood. The source is a human donor in good health. The CDR3 runs from the conserved cysteine through the conserved F or W. A D gene is named only where the DNA matches it firmly. Clone size appears in some rows only: once, few, many, or a class for an expanded clone.

v_call	j_call	d_call	clone_size	cdr3_nt	cdr3_aa
TRBV7-9	TRBJ2-3	.	.	TGTGCCAGCAGCCTACTAGCCCCCCAGGACCCGGGCGTCCCCACAGATACGCAGTATTTT	CASSLLAPQDPGVPTDTQYF
TRBV2	TRBJ2-5	TRBD2	few	TGTGCCAGGACCGGGACTAGCGAACAGGAGCAGTACTTC	CARTGTSEQEQYF
TRBV29-1	TRBJ2-3	.	.	TGCAGCGTTGAAGAACCCTACGGAACCCGCGGCCGCACAGATACGCAGTATTTT	CSVEEPYGTRGRTDTQYF
TRBV28	TRBJ2-5	.	.	TGTGCCAGCAGGCCCACGGCACAAGAGACCCAGTACTTC	CASRPTAQETQYF
TRBV27	TRBJ2-1	.	.	TGTGCCAGCAGTTTATTTTCAGGGGCAAGCTCCTACAATGAGCAGTTCTTC	CASSLFSGASSYNEQFF
TRBV12-5	TRBJ1-1	.	few	TGTGCTAGTGGTTTGGGCCAGGACAGATCCGCGAACACTGAAGCTTTCTTT	CASGLGQDRSANTEAFF
TRBV5-1	TRBJ2-3	.	.	TGTGCCAGCAGCTTGGATGTTGTCCCAGATACGCAGTATTTT	CASSLDVVPDTQYF
TRBV12-3/TRBV12-4	TRBJ2-5	TRBD2	few	TGTGCCAGCAGTCTACCGCGGGAGGGTAAAGAGACCCAGTACTTC	CASSLPREGKETQYF
TRBV20-1	TRBJ2-3	.	few	TGCAGTGCTAACCTCCTGGCGGGTAGCACAGATACGCAGTATTTT	CSANLLAGSTDTQYF
TRBV7-3	TRBJ1-6	TRBD1	.	TGTGCCAGCAGCGTAGGACAGGGGGTCGATTCACCCCTCCACTTT	CASSVGQGVDSPLHF
TRBV7-9	TRBJ2-7	.	few	TGTGCCAGCAGCCCTAGTGACGGCGAGCAGTACTTC	CASSPSDGEQYF
TRBV12-3/TRBV12-4	TRBJ2-1	.	.	TGTGCCAGCAGTCGGGGCTTCAGCTCCTACAATGAGCAGTTCTTC	CASSRGFSSYNEQFF